This T cell receptor (beta chain) was sequenced during a study of shared clonotypes between healthy human individuals. Study findings and constraints: Across subsets, estimated richness was generally greater for naive than for memory populations. Among several donors, about 5% of naive CD4 clonotypes were found in common.

A deep-level run was used for the assay. Clones were read by immunoSEQ multiplex PCR, and TCRdb kept only the in-frame ones, dropping some. Of some 2.1 million clones listed, 95% were seen once; the top ten hold 0.1% to 0.15%. For this clone: Its specificity is unknown.

The sequencing sample was made of naive CD4+ T cells sorted from blood. The subset here: CD45RA+ positively selected. This TCR was sampled from a young man in good health.

CDR3 sequence: CASSPTYGRTEAFF. CDR3 coding DNA: TGTGCCAGTAGTCCGACTTACGGGCGGACTGAAGCTTTCTTT. This rearrangement joins TRBV19 to TRBJ1-1, with unresolved D. The CDR3 runs to 14 residues. Between the trimmed V and J ends, which lost 5 bases and 5 bases, there was a span of 15 bases. Germline-derived CDR1 and CDR2 are LNHDA and SQIVND (reference sequence).